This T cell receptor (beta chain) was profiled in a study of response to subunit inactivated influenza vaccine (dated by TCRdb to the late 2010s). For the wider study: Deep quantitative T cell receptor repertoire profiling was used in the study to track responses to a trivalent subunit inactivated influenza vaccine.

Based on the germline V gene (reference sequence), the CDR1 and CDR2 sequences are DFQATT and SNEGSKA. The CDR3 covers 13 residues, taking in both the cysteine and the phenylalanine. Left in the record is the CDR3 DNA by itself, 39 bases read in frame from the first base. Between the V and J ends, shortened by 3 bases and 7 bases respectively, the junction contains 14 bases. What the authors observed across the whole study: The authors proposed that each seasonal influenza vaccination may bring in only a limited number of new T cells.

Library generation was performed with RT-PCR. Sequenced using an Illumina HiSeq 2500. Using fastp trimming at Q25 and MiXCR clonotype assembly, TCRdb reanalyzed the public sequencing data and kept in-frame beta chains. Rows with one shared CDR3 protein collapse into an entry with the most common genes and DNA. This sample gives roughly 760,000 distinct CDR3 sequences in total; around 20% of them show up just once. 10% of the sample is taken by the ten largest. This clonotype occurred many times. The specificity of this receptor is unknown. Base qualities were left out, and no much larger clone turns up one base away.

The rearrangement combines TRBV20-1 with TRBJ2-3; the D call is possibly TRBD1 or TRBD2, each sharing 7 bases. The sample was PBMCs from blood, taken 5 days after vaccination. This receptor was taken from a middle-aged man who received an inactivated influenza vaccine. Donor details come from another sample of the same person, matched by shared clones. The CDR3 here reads CSARGGGGYTQYF. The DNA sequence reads TGCAGTGCTAGGGGAGGGGGCGGATATACGCAGTATTTT.